Given below is one T cell receptor (beta chain) in context. What it binds is unknown. This record belongs to a study of cytomegalovirus exposure and HLA in healthy donors. Study-wide points: When a later analysis compared HLA-associated TCR beta chains with equally common others, the HLA-associated chains turned out to be more clonally expanded and to have lower generation probabilities.

The CDR3 runs to 14 residues. With 0 bases removed from V and 3 bases from J, the gap between germline ends came to 9 bases. Germline V lookup: CDR1 SGHRS, CDR2 YFSETQ. The PCR had 60 Vbeta and 13 Jbeta primers. The repertoire was sequenced with immunoSEQ multiplex PCR; TCRdb's copy has only in-frame clones and lacks some. The table lists around 150,000 clones, about 75% of them singletons. The sequencing input was PBMCs. The chain employs TRBV5-1 and TRBJ1-2; no clear D gene. The sequence came from a young woman in good health and CMV-seronegative. In DNA, the CDR3 is TGCGCCAGCAGCTTGGGCGGGGAGGACTATGGCTACACCTTC. Its translation: CASSLGGEDYGYTF.